One and the same sample provided the 11 T cell receptor beta chains below, sequenced in a study of control samples from healthy donors and cancer patients. Repertoires were generated with immunoSEQ multiplex PCR, while TCRdb's copy carries only in-frame clones and drops some. Here the sample spans about 110,000 clones, approximately 87% being singletons. Sequencing was done on a sample of PBMCs. The receptors here all came from a woman aged 55-69 years with lung cancer.

CDR3 amino acids: CASSIDFQARTKPQHF. CDR3 in DNA: TGTGCCAGTAGTATAGATTTCCAGGCGAGGACAAAGCCCCAGCATTTT. This rearrangement joins TRBV19 to TRBJ1-5; TRBD1 is a possible D gene (5 bases). The V end was cut by 0 bases, the J end by 8 bases, with 17 bases between. The CDR3 runs 16 residues. CDR1 and CDR2 from the germline V gene are LNHDA and SQIVND (reference sequence).

The chain joins TRBV13 to TRBJ2-7; the D gene is possibly TRBD2 (7 bases). The CDR3 is 16 residues long. Germline V CDR1 and CDR2: PRHDT, FYEKMQ (reference sequence). V was cut by 4 bases and J by 2 bases, with 18 bases left in between. CDR3 in DNA: TGTGCCAGCAGCTCACGGCTCAGGGAGGGGGCCTACGAGCAGTACTTC. Residues: CASSSRLREGAYEQYF.

The chain couples TRBV11-2 to TRBJ2-3; 8 nucleotides line up with TRBD2. This CDR3 spans 15 amino acids. Germline V gene data show CDR1 as SGHAT and CDR2 as FQNNGV. J gave up 6 bases and V 6 bases, and 11 bases lay outside the gene matches. CDR3 region: CASSQNGGAMDTQYF. CDR3 coding DNA: TGTGCCAGCAGTCAGAACGGGGGGGCGATGGATACGCAGTATTTT.

V gene TRBV6-5 combines with J gene TRBJ2-1; D ambiguous. V gave up 2 bases and J gave up 1 base, with 6 bases separating them. CDR3 length equals 14 residues. Germline CDR1 MNHEY, CDR2 SVGAGI. CDR3 sequence: CASSYQQSYNEQFF. The CDR3 DNA is TGTGCCAGCAGTTACCAACAGTCCTACAATGAGCAGTTCTTC.

The chain couples TRBV4-3 to TRBJ2-1; TRBD2 matches at 11 bases. Trimming cost V 3 bases and J 7 bases; bases outside gene matches: 8. Germline V gene sequence: CDR1 LGHNA, CDR2 YSLEER. This CDR3 comprises 16 residues. CDR3 amino acids: CASSHIAGGPSNEQFF. The CDR3, as DNA: TGCGCCAGCAGCCATATAGCGGGGGGGCCTTCAAATGAGCAGTTCTTC.

The CDR3 DNA reads as TGTGCCAGCTCACCACTGCGGAAGCGGATGCAGAACACCGGGGAGCTGTTTTTT. Encoded protein: CASSPLRKRMQNTGELFF. The chain is built from TRBV18 and TRBJ2-2; TRBD2 is a possible D gene (5 bases). V lost 1 base and J lost 1, with 16 bases in between. The CDR3 is made up of 18 amino acids. Germline CDR1 KGHSH, CDR2 LQKENI.

The chain joins TRBV28 to TRBJ2-7; 8 bases align to TRBD2. CDR1 is MDHEN and CDR2 is SYDVKM in the germline V gene. The CDR3 runs to 14 residues. V gave up 4 bases and J gave up 1 base; unmatched junction bases: 3. CDR3 sequence (DNA): TGTGCCAGCAGTTCCGGGGGGGCATCCTACGAGCAGTACTTC. Its translation: CASSSGGASYEQYF.

The CDR3 DNA is TGTGCCATCAGTGAGGGTACTAGAGTGGAGACCCAGTACTTC. Translated: CAISEGTRVETQYF. The chain joins TRBV10-3 to TRBJ2-5; tentative D call: TRBD2 (5 bases). Trimming took 2 bases from V and 5 from J, leaving 12 bases between them. Germline V lookup: CDR1 ENHRY, CDR2 SYGVKD. CDR3 size: 14 residues.

The rearrangement links TRBV5-8 to TRBJ1-4; 7 bases match TRBD1. After removal of 4 bases from V and 12 bases from J, the junction contained 3 bases not matched to a gene. This CDR3 comprises 11 residues. CDR1 and CDR2 (germline): SGHTS, YDEGEE. CDR3 nucleotide sequence: TGTGCCAGCAGCCTCCAGGGGGAACTGTTTTTT. Protein product: CASSLQGELFF.

The CDR3 DNA sequence: TGTGCCAGCAGCTCTCTAAACAGGGCCCAGAACTATGGCTACACCTTC. As protein: CASSSLNRAQNYGYTF. This chain connects TRBV7-9 to TRBJ1-2; perhaps TRBD1 as D (6 bases). This CDR3 region has 16 residues. V was trimmed by 4 bases and J by 2 bases, leaving 17 bases between them. Germline V gene sequence: CDR1 SEHNR, CDR2 FQNEAQ (reference sequence).

V usage is TRBV30 and J usage is TRBJ2-1, with D possibly matching TRBD1 (6 bases). This CDR3 is built from 12 residues. The germline CDR1 and CDR2 sequences are GTSNPN and SVGIG (reference sequence). V gave up 3 bases and J gave up 9 bases, with 12 bases separating them. CDR3 sequence reads: CAWSPGTPEQFF. The CDR3 DNA reads as TGTGCCTGGAGCCCGGGGACACCTGAGCAGTTCTTC.